This T cell receptor beta chain was recorded in a study of blood T cell repertoires in COVID-19. Libraries were prepared by immunoSEQ multiplex PCR; TCRdb keeps only in-frame clonotypes and omits some of them. The data hold approximately 670,000 clones, with just under 90% observed a single time. The CDR3 is 17 amino acids. The V gene's germline CDR1 is MNHEY and CDR2 SMNVEV (reference sequence). The V segment lost 5 bases and the J segment 1 base; nucleotides outside the gene matches: 12. The chain employs TRBV27 and TRBJ2-3, with TRBD2 matching over 7 bases. The sample comprised peripheral blood. The source is a woman aged 18-29 years with acute or convalescent COVID-19. CDR3 sequence: CASSPPGMAGGTDTQYF. The CDR3 coding sequence is TGTGCCAGCAGTCCCCCCGGTATGGCGGGGGGCACAGATACGCAGTATTTT.